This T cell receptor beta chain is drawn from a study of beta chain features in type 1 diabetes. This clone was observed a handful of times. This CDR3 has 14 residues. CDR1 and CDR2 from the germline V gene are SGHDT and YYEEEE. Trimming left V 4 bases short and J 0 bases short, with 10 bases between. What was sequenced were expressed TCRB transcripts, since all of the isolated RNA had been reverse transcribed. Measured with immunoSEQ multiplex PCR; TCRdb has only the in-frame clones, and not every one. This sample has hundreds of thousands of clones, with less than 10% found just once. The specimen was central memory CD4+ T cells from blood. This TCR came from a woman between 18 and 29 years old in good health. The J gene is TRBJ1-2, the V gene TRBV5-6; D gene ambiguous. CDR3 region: CASSPNLANYGYTF. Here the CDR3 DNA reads TGTGCCAGCAGCCCAAACCTTGCTAACTATGGCTACACCTTC.